These 10 T cell receptor beta chains came from one sample sequenced in a study of blood T cell repertoires in COVID-19. Using immunoSEQ multiplex PCR, the repertoire was profiled, and TCRdb retains in-frame clones only, with some absent. In the table there are about 400,000 clones, roughly 90% of which are singletons. The sample was PBMCs or T cells enriched from blood (not recorded which). These receptors originate from a woman in her twenties or thirties with acute COVID-19.

The chain carries TRBV2 and TRBJ2-1, with 8 bases lining up with TRBD2. With 6 bases clipped from V and 7 bases from J, the junction kept 8 bases outside the gene matches. The CDR3 runs 14 residues. CDR1 is SNHLY and CDR2 is FYNNEI in the germline V gene. CDR3 sequence reads: CASRSASGHNEQFF. The CDR3 DNA is TGTGCCAGCAGATCAGCTAGCGGGCATAATGAGCAGTTCTTC.

This chain connects TRBV6-5 to TRBJ2-1, with D perhaps matching TRBD2 (5 bases). Trimming pared 8 bases from V and 10 bases from J, leaving 12 bases between. This CDR3 region has 11 residues. CDR1 and CDR2 from the germline V gene are MNHEY and SVGAGI. The CDR3 coding sequence is TGTGCCAGCCAGAGGGATCGGGAGCAGTTCTTC. Translation gives CASQRDREQFF.

The rearrangement uses TRBV30 and TRBJ1-3; no firm D call. This CDR3 is 14 amino acids long. V was cut by 0 bases and J by 1 base, with 7 bases left in between. From germline, CDR1 is GTSNPN and CDR2 SVGIG (reference sequence). Here the CDR3 DNA reads TGTGCCTGGAGTGTAACGGGATCTGGAAACACCATATATTTT. Translating gives CAWSVTGSGNTIYF.

V gene TRBV7-2 combines with J gene TRBJ1-1; 8 positions match TRBD1. V was clipped by 1 base and J by 11 bases; unmatched bases: 6. The germline V gene encodes CDR1 SGHTA and CDR2 FQGNSA. This CDR3 has 13 amino acids. The CDR3 reads CASSLGQGLWAFF. CDR3 bases: TGTGCCAGCAGCTTAGGACAGGGGCTTTGGGCTTTCTTT.

This clone appeared a single time. This rearrangement joins TRBV7-2 to TRBJ1-3; the match to TRBD1 covers 8 bases. The CDR3 covers 14 residues. V lost 3 bases and J lost 6; bases outside the gene matches: 4. Per the germline V gene, CDR1 is SGHTA and CDR2 is FQGNSA. This CDR3 is CASSFRQGPNTIYF. The CDR3 DNA follows: TGTGCCAGCAGCTTTCGACAGGGGCCAAACACCATATATTTT.

The V gene is TRBV2, the J gene TRBJ2-1, with 10 bases matching TRBD1. This CDR3 contains 15 residues. Germline-derived CDR1 and CDR2 are SNHLY and FYNNEI. J lost 2 bases, V lost 7 bases, and 5 bases had no gene match. The CDR3 loop is CASMVGTGAYNEQFF. CDR3 in DNA: TGTGCCAGCATGGTAGGGACAGGGGCCTACAATGAGCAGTTCTTC.

V gene TRBV5-4 combines with J gene TRBJ2-1; the D is unclear. Germline CDR1 is SGHNT and CDR2 is YYREEE (reference sequence). This CDR3 spans 13 amino acids. The V end was cut by 7 bases, the J end by 9 bases, with 17 bases between. CDR3 DNA: TGTGCCAGCTACGATTTTGGTGGCGGTGAGCAGTTCTTC. It encodes CASYDFGGGEQFF.

This chain uses TRBV2 with TRBJ1-1, with 7 bases lining up with TRBD1. J was trimmed by 2 bases and V by 6 bases; bases with no gene match: 6. CDR1 is SNHLY, CDR2 FYNNEI, per germline. The CDR3 consists of 14 residues. This chain's CDR3 is CASRRGQSNTEAFF. In DNA, the CDR3 is TGTGCCAGCAGGAGGGGACAGTCAAACACTGAAGCTTTCTTT.

V gene TRBV15 combines with J gene TRBJ1-2; D is uncertain. There are 16 residues in the CDR3. The germline V and J ends were trimmed by 3 bases and 4 bases, with 18 bases remaining between them. CDR1 is LNHNV, CDR2 YYDKDF, per germline (reference sequence). CDR3 sequence reads: CATSRQRWRAGYGYTF. For the CDR3, the DNA is TGTGCCACCAGCAGGCAGCGTTGGCGGGCCGGCTATGGCTACACCTTC.

The table lists this clone with a count of one. This rearrangement joins TRBV7-8 to TRBJ2-3; the D gene is possibly TRBD2 (7 bases). Germline values: CDR1 SGHVS, CDR2 FQNEAQ. The ends were cut back, 5 bases at V and 4 bases at J, with 16 bases in the middle. The CDR3 consists of 15 residues. The CDR3 DNA reads TGTGCCAGCAGCCTCAACCGGGGGGCAGCAGATACGCAGTATTTT. Protein sequence: CASSLNRGAADTQYF.